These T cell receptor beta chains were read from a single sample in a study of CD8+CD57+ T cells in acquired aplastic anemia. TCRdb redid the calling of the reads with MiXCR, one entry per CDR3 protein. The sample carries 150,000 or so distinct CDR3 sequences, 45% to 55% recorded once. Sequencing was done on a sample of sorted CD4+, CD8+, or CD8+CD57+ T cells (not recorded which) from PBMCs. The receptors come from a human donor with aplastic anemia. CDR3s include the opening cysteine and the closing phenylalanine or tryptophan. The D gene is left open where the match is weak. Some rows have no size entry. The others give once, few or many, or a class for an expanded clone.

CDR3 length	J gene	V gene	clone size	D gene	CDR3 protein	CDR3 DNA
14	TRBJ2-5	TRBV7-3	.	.	CASSLAGVLETQYF	TGTGCCAGCAGCTTGGCCGGGGTGTTGGAGACCCAGTACTTC
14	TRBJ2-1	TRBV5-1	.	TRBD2	CASSLLADNNEQFF	TGCGCCAGCAGCTTGCTAGCGGACAACAATGAGCAGTTCTTC
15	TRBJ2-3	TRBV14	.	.	CASSQAPGQSHTQYF	TGTGCCAGCAGCCAAGCCCCGGGGCAGAGCCATACGCAGTATTTT
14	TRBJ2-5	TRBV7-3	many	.	CASSSGAYQETQYF	TGTGCCAGCAGTTCAGGGGCCTACCAAGAGACCCAGTACTTC
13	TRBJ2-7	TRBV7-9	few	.	CASSVGGPYEQYF	TGTGCCAGCAGCGTCGGCGGTCCCTACGAGCAGTACTTC
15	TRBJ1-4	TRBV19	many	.	CATSRLTGRSEKLFF	TGTGCCACCTCCCGTTTGACGGGGCGTAGTGAAAAACTGTTTTTT
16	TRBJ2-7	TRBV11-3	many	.	CASSLAVRDRSYEQYF	TGTGCCAGCAGCTTAGCCGTGAGGGACCGCTCCTACGAGCAGTACTTC
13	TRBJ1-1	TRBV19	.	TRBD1	CASSDRGIAEAFF	TGTGCCAGTAGCGACAGGGGGATCGCTGAAGCTTTCTTT
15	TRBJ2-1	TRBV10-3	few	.	CAISEQASSYNEQFF	TGTGCCATCAGTGAGCAAGCGTCGTCCTACAATGAGCAGTTCTTC
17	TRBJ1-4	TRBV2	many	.	CASSDTPRPSMGEKLFF	TGTGCCAGCAGTGATACCCCCCGGCCCTCAATGGGTGAAAAACTGTTTTTT
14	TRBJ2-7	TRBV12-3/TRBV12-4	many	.	CASSSTGTNYEQYF	TGTGCCAGCAGTTCGACCGGGACAAACTACGAGCAGTACTTC
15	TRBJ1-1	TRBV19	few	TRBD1	CASSIHRGQGTEAFF	TGTGCCAGTAGTATCCACAGGGGGCAAGGCACTGAAGCTTTCTTT
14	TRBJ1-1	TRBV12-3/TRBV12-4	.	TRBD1	CASSRQGGNTEAFF	TGTGCCAGCAGCCGACAGGGCGGTAACACTGAAGCTTTCTTT
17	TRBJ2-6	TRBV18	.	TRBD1	CASSADRGHSGANVLTF	TGTGCCAGCAGCGCAGACAGGGGGCATTCTGGGGCCAACGTCCTGACTTTC
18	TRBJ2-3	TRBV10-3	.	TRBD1	CAISFGTSRGLRTDTQYF	TGTGCCATCAGTTTTGGGACATCGAGGGGGCTTCGCACAGATACGCAGTATTTT
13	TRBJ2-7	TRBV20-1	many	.	CSAPRGRLYEQYF	TGCAGTGCTCCCCGGGGACGGTTATACGAGCAGTACTTC
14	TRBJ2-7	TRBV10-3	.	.	CASTARDGPYEQYF	TGTGCCAGCACCGCACGCGACGGACCCTACGAGCAGTACTTC
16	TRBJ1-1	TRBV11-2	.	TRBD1	CASSLIGTGANTEAFF	TGTGCCAGCAGCTTAATAGGGACAGGAGCGAACACTGAAGCTTTCTTT
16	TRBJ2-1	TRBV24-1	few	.	CATSDSLRLSYNEQFF	TGTGCCACCAGTGATTCGCTCCGCCTCTCCTACAATGAGCAGTTCTTC
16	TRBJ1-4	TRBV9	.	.	CASSVRAQATNEKLFF	TGTGCCAGCAGCGTGAGGGCGCAGGCAACTAATGAAAAACTGTTTTTT
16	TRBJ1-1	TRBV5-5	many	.	CASSLDATGMNTEAFF	TGTGCCAGCAGCTTGGATGCTACAGGGATGAACACTGAAGCTTTCTTT
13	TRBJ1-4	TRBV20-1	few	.	CSAKPGQIEKLFF	TGCAGTGCTAAACCGGGACAAATTGAAAAACTGTTTTTT
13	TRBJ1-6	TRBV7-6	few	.	CASSLGAGSPLHF	TGTGCCAGCAGCTTAGGCGCGGGATCACCCCTCCACTTT
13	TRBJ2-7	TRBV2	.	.	CASTVGETYEQYF	TGTGCCAGCACCGTAGGGGAAACCTACGAGCAGTACTTC
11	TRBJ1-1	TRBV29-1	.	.	CSVEAITEAFF	TGCAGCGTTGAAGCGATCACTGAAGCTTTCTTT
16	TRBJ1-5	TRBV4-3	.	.	CASSQDGGLGNQPQHF	TGCGCCAGCAGCCAAGATGGGGGTCTGGGCAATCAGCCCCAGCATTTT
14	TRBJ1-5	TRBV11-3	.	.	CASSPLGEHQPQHF	TGTGCCAGCAGCCCGCTCGGGGAGCATCAGCCCCAGCATTTT
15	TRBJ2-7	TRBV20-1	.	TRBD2	CSARSLAGSSYEQYF	TGCAGTGCTAGGTCGCTAGCGGGGAGCTCCTACGAGCAGTACTTC
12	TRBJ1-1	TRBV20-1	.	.	CSARLGHTEAFF	TGCAGTGCTAGGCTCGGACATACGGAAGCTTTCTTT
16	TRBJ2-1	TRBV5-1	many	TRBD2	CASSLGGLAAHNEQFF	TGCGCCAGCAGCTTGGGAGGACTAGCAGCCCACAATGAGCAGTTCTTC
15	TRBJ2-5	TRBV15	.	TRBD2	CATSYLGLAQETQYF	TGTGCCACCAGCTATCTCGGACTAGCCCAAGAGACCCAGTACTTC
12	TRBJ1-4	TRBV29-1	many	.	CSVEAGVEKLFF	TGCAGCGTTGAAGCCGGAGTAGAAAAACTGTTTTTT
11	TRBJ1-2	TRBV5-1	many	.	CASSLDGGYTF	TGCGCCAGCAGCTTGGATGGGGGCTACACCTTC
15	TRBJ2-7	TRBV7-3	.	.	CASSSLQGRAYEQYF	TGTGCCAGCAGCTCCCTACAGGGCCGAGCCTACGAGCAGTACTTC
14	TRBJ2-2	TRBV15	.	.	CATSLTRNTGELFF	TGTGCCACCAGCCTGACTAGGAACACCGGGGAGCTGTTTTTT
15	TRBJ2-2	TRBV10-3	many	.	CAIRAGGGVAGELFF	TGTGCCATCAGGGCCGGTGGAGGGGTGGCCGGGGAGCTGTTTTTT
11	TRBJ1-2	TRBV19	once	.	CASSIGGGYTF	TGTGCCAGTAGTATTGGGGGTGGCTACACCTTC
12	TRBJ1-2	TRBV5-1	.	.	CASSVEGDGYTF	TGCGCCAGCAGCGTCGAGGGGGATGGCTACACCTTC
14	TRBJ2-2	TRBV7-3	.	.	CASSPTRAPGELFF	TGTGCCAGCAGCCCCACTAGAGCCCCCGGGGAGCTGTTTTTT
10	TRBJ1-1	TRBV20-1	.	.	CSARTYEAFF	TGCAGTGCGAGGACCTATGAAGCTTTCTTT
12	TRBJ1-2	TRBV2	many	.	CAILVSNYGYTF	TGTGCCATTCTGGTGAGCAACTATGGCTACACCTTC
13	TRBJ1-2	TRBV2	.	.	CASPGRKTAGYTF	TGTGCCTCCCCGGGTCGGAAGACCGCCGGCTACACCTTC
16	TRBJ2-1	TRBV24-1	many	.	CATSDLEGLNGDEQFF	TGTGCCACCAGTGATTTAGAGGGACTCAACGGCGATGAGCAGTTCTTC
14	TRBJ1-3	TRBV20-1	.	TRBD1	CSARDARGTETIYF	TGCAGTGCTAGAGACGCAAGAGGGACAGAGACCATATATTTT
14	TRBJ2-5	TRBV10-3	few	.	CAIAEGVAQETQYF	TGTGCCATCGCCGAAGGGGTTGCCCAAGAGACCCAGTACTTC
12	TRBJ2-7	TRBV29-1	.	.	CSVDASVGEQYF	TGCAGCGTTGACGCCTCGGTGGGCGAGCAGTACTTC
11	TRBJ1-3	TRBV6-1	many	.	CASMVGNTIYF	TGTGCCAGCATGGTTGGAAACACCATATATTTT
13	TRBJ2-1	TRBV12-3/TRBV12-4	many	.	CASSFVRVDEQFF	TGTGCCAGCAGTTTTGTCAGGGTGGATGAGCAGTTCTTC
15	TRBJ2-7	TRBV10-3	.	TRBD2	CAISDSGASAGEQYF	TGTGCCATCAGTGATAGCGGGGCTTCCGCCGGAGAGCAGTACTTC
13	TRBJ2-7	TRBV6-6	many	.	CASSPTPPGEQYF	TGTGCCAGCAGCCCGACTCCCCCAGGCGAGCAGTACTTC
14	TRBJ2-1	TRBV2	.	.	CASSELQGLDEQFF	TGTGCCAGCAGTGAACTACAGGGTCTGGATGAGCAGTTCTTC
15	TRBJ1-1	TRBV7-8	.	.	CASSSDRGRKTEAFF	TGTGCCAGCAGCTCAGACCGGGGCAGGAAGACTGAAGCTTTCTTT
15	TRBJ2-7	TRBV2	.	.	CASSYSGAFLSEQYF	TGTGCCAGCAGTTACTCAGGGGCATTTTTATCCGAGCAGTACTTC
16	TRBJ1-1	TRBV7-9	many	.	CASSFGTLPMNTEAFF	TGTGCCAGCAGCTTCGGGACGTTGCCGATGAACACTGAAGCTTTCTTT